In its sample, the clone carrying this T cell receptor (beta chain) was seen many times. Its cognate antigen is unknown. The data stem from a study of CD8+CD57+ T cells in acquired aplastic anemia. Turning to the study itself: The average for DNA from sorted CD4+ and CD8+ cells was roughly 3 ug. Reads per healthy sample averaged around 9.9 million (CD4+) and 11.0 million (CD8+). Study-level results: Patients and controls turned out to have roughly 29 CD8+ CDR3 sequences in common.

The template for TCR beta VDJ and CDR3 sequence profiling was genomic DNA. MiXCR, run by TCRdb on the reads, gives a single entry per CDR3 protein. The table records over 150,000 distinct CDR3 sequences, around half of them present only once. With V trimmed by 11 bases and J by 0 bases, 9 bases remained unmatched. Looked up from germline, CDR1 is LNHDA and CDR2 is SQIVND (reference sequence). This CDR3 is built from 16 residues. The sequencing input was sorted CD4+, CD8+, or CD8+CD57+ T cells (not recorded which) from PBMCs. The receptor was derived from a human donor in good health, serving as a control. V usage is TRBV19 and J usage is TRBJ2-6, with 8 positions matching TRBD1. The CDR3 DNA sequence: TGTGCCGCAGGAGGACAGGGCAACTCTGGGGCCAACGTCCTGACTTTC. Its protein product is CAAGGQGNSGANVLTF.